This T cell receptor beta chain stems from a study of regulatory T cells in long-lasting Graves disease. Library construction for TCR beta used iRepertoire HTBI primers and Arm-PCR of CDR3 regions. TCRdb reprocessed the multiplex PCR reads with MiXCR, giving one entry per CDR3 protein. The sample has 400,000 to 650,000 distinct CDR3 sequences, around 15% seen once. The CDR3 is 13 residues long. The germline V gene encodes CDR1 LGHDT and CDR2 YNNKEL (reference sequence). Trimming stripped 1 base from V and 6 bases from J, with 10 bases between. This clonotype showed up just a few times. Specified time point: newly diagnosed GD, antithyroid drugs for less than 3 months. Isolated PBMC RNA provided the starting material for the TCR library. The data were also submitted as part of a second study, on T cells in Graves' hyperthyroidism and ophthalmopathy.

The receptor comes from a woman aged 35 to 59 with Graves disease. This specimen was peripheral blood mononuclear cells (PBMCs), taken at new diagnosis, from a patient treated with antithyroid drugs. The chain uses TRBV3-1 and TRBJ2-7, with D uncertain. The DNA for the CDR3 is TGTGCCAGCAGCCAAGGCAGGTATGGCGAGCAGTACTTC. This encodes CASSQGRYGEQYF.